A selection of T cell receptor beta chains follows, all from one sample in a study of T cell changes during pregnancy in multiple sclerosis. Using immunoSEQ multiplex PCR, the repertoire was profiled, and TCRdb retains in-frame clones only, with some absent. The data show more than 40,000 clones, 94% seen once. Sequenced material: CD4+ T cells from peripheral blood mononuclear cells, taken in the second trimester of pregnancy. The source of these receptors is a female donor with multiple sclerosis, enrolled in a pregnancy study. CDR3s include the opening cysteine and the closing phenylalanine or tryptophan. Fields, in order: V gene, D gene, CDR3 length, clone size, J gene, CDR3 protein, CDR3 DNA. A D gene is named only where the DNA matches it firmly. Clone sizes are given selectively: once, few, many, or a class where the clone is expanded.

>TRBV6-1|NA|15|NA|TRBJ1-4
CASSKREPTNEKLFF
TGTGCCAGCAGTAAGAGGGAACCTACTAATGAAAAACTGTTTTTT
>TRBV5-6|NA|13|NA|TRBJ1-1
CASSSRGGTEAFF
TGTGCCAGCAGCTCCAGGGGTGGGACTGAAGCTTTCTTT
>TRBV20-1|NA|11|NA|TRBJ2-5
CSARAGETQYF
TGCAGTGCTAGGGCTGGAGAGACCCAGTACTTC
>TRBV6-6|TRBD2|15|NA|TRBJ2-5
CASSPTSGGQETQYF
TGTGCCAGCAGCCCGACTAGCGGGGGGCAAGAGACCCAGTACTTC
>TRBV29-1|NA|13|once|TRBJ1-5
CSVAAGSNQPQHF
TGCAGCGTTGCGGCAGGTAGCAATCAGCCCCAGCATTTT
>TRBV5-4|NA|16|NA|TRBJ1-4
CASSLARLQGNEKLFF
TGTGCCAGCAGCTTGGCTCGGTTACAGGGTAATGAAAAACTGTTTTTT
>TRBV7-6|NA|12|NA|TRBJ1-2
CASSGYSYGYTF
TGTGCCAGCAGCGGTTACAGCTATGGCTACACCTTC
>TRBV14|TRBD1|16|NA|TRBJ2-1
CASSQVTGTGGRGQFF
TGTGCCAGCAGCCAAGTAACCGGGACAGGGGGCAGGGGGCAGTTCTTC
>TRBV5-1|NA|15|once|TRBJ1-1
CASSLGAPMNTEAFF
TGCGCCAGCAGCTTAGGGGCCCCCATGAACACTGAAGCTTTCTTT
>TRBV6-5|NA|15|NA|TRBJ2-7
CASRDTGLTRYEQYF
TGTGCCAGCAGGGATACAGGGTTGACCCGCTACGAGCAGTACTTC
>TRBV5-4|TRBD1|16|NA|TRBJ1-2
CASSLGARTGIYGYTF
TGTGCCAGCAGCTTGGGGGCGCGGACAGGGATCTATGGCTACACCTTC
>TRBV30|NA|14|NA|TRBJ1-3
CAWRAGTLGDTIYF
TGTGCCTGGAGAGCCGGGACTTTGGGAGACACCATATATTTT
>TRBV7-2|NA|13|once|TRBJ1-3
CASSYRVGNTIYF
TGTGCCAGCAGCTACCGGGTCGGAAACACCATATATTTT
>TRBV30|NA|14|once|TRBJ1-2
CAWSVRGIALGYTF
TGTGCCTGGAGTGTCAGGGGAATCGCTCTCGGCTACACCTTC
>TRBV14|NA|14|NA|TRBJ1-1
CASSRRGQKAEAFF
TGTGCCAGCAGCCGAAGAGGTCAAAAGGCTGAAGCTTTCTTT
>TRBV7-2|NA|15|NA|TRBJ2-7
CASSSRAGVSYEQYF
TGTGCCAGCAGCTCTAGGGCAGGGGTGTCCTACGAGCAGTACTTC
>TRBV7-9|NA|14|NA|TRBJ1-1
CASSSQGRNTEAFF
TGTGCCAGCAGCTCCCAGGGGCGGAACACTGAAGCTTTCTTT
>TRBV11-2|TRBD2|15|NA|TRBJ2-5
CASSPLVAGQETQYF
TGTGCCAGCAGCCCCCTGGTAGCGGGTCAAGAGACCCAGTACTTC
>TRBV5-6|NA|15|NA|TRBJ2-3
CASSPWGTSTDTQYF
TGTGCCAGCAGCCCCTGGGGGACTAGCACAGATACGCAGTATTTT
>TRBV5-1|NA|15|NA|TRBJ2-7
CASSYRVGGGYEQYF
TGCGCCAGCAGCTACCGTGTGGGCGGAGGCTACGAGCAGTACTTC
>TRBV19|TRBD1|17|NA|TRBJ2-3
CASSAGTAFWRTDTQYF
TGTGCCAGTAGTGCCGGGACAGCATTTTGGCGCACAGATACGCAGTATTTT
>TRBV29-1|NA|12|once|TRBJ2-2
CSVRGYTGELFF
TGCAGCGTTCGCGGCTACACCGGGGAGCTGTTTTTT
>TRBV7-2|TRBD2|17|NA|TRBJ2-3
CASSSSITSGSTDTQYF
TGTGCCAGCAGCTCCTCAATTACTAGCGGAAGCACAGATACGCAGTATTTT
>TRBV9|NA|16|once|TRBJ2-5
CASSVDPRGAGETQYF
TGTGCCAGCAGCGTCGACCCCCGGGGGGCCGGTGAGACCCAGTACTTC
>TRBV19|TRBD1|15|NA|TRBJ1-2
CASSILGQGVDGYTF
TGTGCCAGTAGTATTCTCGGGCAGGGGGTAGATGGCTACACCTTC
>TRBV29-1|TRBD2|14|NA|TRBJ2-2
CSLRASGDTGELFF
TGCAGCTTGAGGGCTAGCGGGGATACCGGGGAGCTGTTTTTT
>TRBV7-2|NA|13|NA|TRBJ1-5
CASSSVSNQPQHF
TGTGCCAGCAGCTCCGTGAGCAATCAGCCCCAGCATTTT
>TRBV10-2|TRBD1|14|NA|TRBJ1-1
CASTREGALTEAFF
TGCGCCAGCACCAGAGAGGGGGCGCTGACTGAAGCTTTCTTT
>TRBV2|TRBD1|16|once|TRBJ1-5
CASRGQATYSNQPQHF
TGTGCCAGCAGGGGACAGGCAACTTATAGCAATCAGCCCCAGCATTTT
>TRBV6-5|NA|14|once|TRBJ1-2
CASSRNRDLYGYTF
TGTGCCAGCAGCCGTAACAGGGACCTCTATGGCTACACCTTC
>TRBV6-5|NA|13|NA|TRBJ1-2
CASRDSTNYGYTF
TGTGCCAGCAGGGACAGCACTAACTATGGCTACACCTTC
>TRBV5-1|TRBD1|15|NA|TRBJ2-2
CASSIRDSYTGELFF
TGCGCCAGCAGCATAAGGGACAGTTACACCGGGGAGCTGTTTTTT
>TRBV2|NA|13|NA|TRBJ1-6
CAYRRSYNSPLHF
TGTGCCTACCGGAGGAGCTATAATTCACCCCTCCACTTT
>TRBV11-3|TRBD2|15|NA|TRBJ2-5
CASSLGSGGQETQYF
TGTGCCAGCAGCTTAGGCAGCGGGGGCCAAGAGACCCAGTACTTC
>TRBV2|TRBD1|15|NA|TRBJ2-3
CASSGGQRGTDTQYF
TGTGCCAGCAGTGGGGGACAGAGAGGCACAGATACGCAGTATTTT
>TRBV6-6|TRBD1|11|NA|TRBJ2-7
CASQGAWEQYF
TGTGCCAGCCAGGGGGCATGGGAGCAGTACTTC
>TRBV20-1|NA|11|NA|TRBJ1-1
CSARSGIEAFF
TGCAGTGCTAGGTCCGGGATTGAAGCTTTCTTT
>TRBV15|NA|14|once|TRBJ2-4
CATSRETQGNIQYF
TGTGCCACCAGCAGAGAGACACAGGGAAACATTCAGTACTTC
>TRBV7-9|NA|14|NA|TRBJ1-2
CASSSTPTADGYTF
TGTGCCAGCAGCTCCACCCCTACAGCGGATGGCTACACCTTC
>TRBV4-2|NA|14|NA|TRBJ2-3
CASSQDAGADTQYF
TGTGCCAGCAGCCAAGACGCGGGCGCAGATACGCAGTATTTT